Listed below are T cell receptor beta chains from one sample, sequenced in a study of blood T cell repertoires in COVID-19. Measured with immunoSEQ multiplex PCR; TCRdb has only the in-frame clones, and not every one. This sample has about 270,000 clones, with approximately 88% found just once. Sequenced material: PBMCs or T cells enriched from blood (not recorded which). Every receptor here comes from a woman between 40 and 50 years old with acute COVID-19. The CDR3 runs from the conserved cysteine through the conserved F or W. Each record gives: clone size, V gene, D gene, J gene, CDR3 protein, CDR3 DNA. The D gene is left open where the match is weak. Not every row has a clone size; where given, it reads once, few, many or a size class.

.	TRBV28	TRBD2	TRBJ2-3	CASSLSSLAGSYTQYF	TGTGCCAGCAGTTTATCCTCACTAGCGGGATCCTATACGCAGTATTTT
once	TRBV6-1	.	TRBJ1-6	CASSELYRLNSPLHF	TGTGCCAGCAGTGAATTATACAGGTTGAATTCACCCCTCCACTTT
.	TRBV5-1	TRBD2	TRBJ2-7	CASSRGTSGSYEQYF	TGCGCCAGCAGCCGGGGGACTAGCGGGAGTTACGAGCAGTACTTC
.	TRBV7-3	TRBD2	TRBJ2-3	CASSLAGGADTQYF	TGTGCCAGCAGCTTAGCGGGAGGTGCAGATACGCAGTATTTT
.	TRBV27	TRBD1	TRBJ1-2	CASRLTGGRDGYTF	TGTGCCAGCAGACTAACAGGGGGTCGAGATGGCTACACCTTC
.	TRBV7-2	TRBD2	TRBJ2-3	CASSLGHMERDTDTQYF	TGTGCCAGCAGCTTAGGGCATATGGAGCGGGACACAGATACGCAGTATTTT
once	TRBV6-5	TRBD2	TRBJ2-5	CASSSGRPQETQYF	TGTGCCAGCAGTAGCGGGAGGCCCCAAGAGACCCAGTACTTC
once	TRBV6-2/TRBV6-3	.	TRBJ2-5	CASSSQGPRGTQYF	TGTGCCAGCAGTTCACAGGGTCCGCGAGGGACCCAGTACTTC
.	TRBV19	TRBD2	TRBJ2-2	CASTDVGRAENTGELFF	TGTGCCAGTACCGACGTCGGGAGGGCCGAGAACACCGGGGAGCTGTTTTTT
.	TRBV30	.	TRBJ1-5	CAWNGDSNQPQHF	TGTGCCTGGAACGGGGATAGCAATCAGCCCCAGCATTTT
.	TRBV19	.	TRBJ2-3	CASSLQSPDTQYF	TGTGCCAGTAGTCTCCAGTCCCCAGATACGCAGTATTTT
few	TRBV7-3	.	TRBJ2-2	CASSRGSTGELFF	TGTGCCAGCAGCCGCGGGTCCACCGGGGAGCTGTTTTTT
.	TRBV5-5	.	TRBJ2-1	CASSLVGVGNEQFF	TGTGCCAGCAGCTTGGTGGGCGTCGGAAATGAGCAGTTCTTC
.	TRBV5-1	TRBD1	TRBJ1-2	CASSLSGQGNYGYTF	TGCGCCAGCAGCTTATCAGGACAGGGTAACTATGGCTACACCTTC
few	TRBV3-1/TRBV3-2	.	TRBJ1-1	CASSQDARVEAFF	TGTGCCAGCAGCCAAGACGCCAGGGTGGAAGCTTTCTTT
.	TRBV28	.	TRBJ2-7	CASSSVAGKGNYEQYF	TGTGCCAGCAGTTCGGTTGCCGGGAAGGGAAATTACGAGCAGTACTTC
.	TRBV2	.	TRBJ1-1	CATTGTTTEAFF	TGTGCCACGACGGGGACTACGACTGAAGCTTTCTTT
.	TRBV24-1	.	TRBJ1-2	CATSDSYGYTF	TGTGCCACCAGTGACTCGTATGGCTACACCTTC
.	TRBV6-2/TRBV6-3	TRBD1	TRBJ1-5	CASSYSRDRGWWNQPQHF	TGTGCCAGCAGTTACTCTCGGGACAGGGGGTGGTGGAATCAGCCCCAGCATTTT
.	TRBV6-1	.	TRBJ1-3	CASSERDTIYF	TGTGCCAGCAGTGAGCGGGACACCATATATTTT
.	TRBV15	.	TRBJ1-5	CATSRLGANQPQHF	TGTGCCACCAGCAGACTAGGGGCCAATCAGCCCCAGCATTTT
.	TRBV24-1	TRBD2	TRBJ2-1	CATSDSPGQGLAGGINEQFF	TGTGCCACCAGTGATTCTCCGGGACAGGGCCTAGCGGGAGGAATCAATGAGCAGTTCTTC
.	TRBV7-9	.	TRBJ2-7	CASSLKGAQRAYEQYF	TGTGCCAGCAGCTTAAAAGGGGCCCAAAGAGCCTACGAGCAGTACTTC
.	TRBV23-1	TRBD1	TRBJ1-5	CASSQWSRGTYYSNQPQHF	TGCGCCAGCAGTCAATGGAGCAGGGGGACCTATTATAGCAATCAGCCCCAGCATTTT
.	TRBV6-5	.	TRBJ2-1	CASSYSPSYNEQFF	TGTGCCAGCAGTTACTCGCCCAGCTACAATGAGCAGTTCTTC
.	TRBV6-5	.	TRBJ1-1	CASSSPGHRDTEAFF	TGTGCCAGCAGTTCCCCGGGACATCGGGACACTGAAGCTTTCTTT
few	TRBV30	.	TRBJ2-1	CAWSTSSDPYEQFF	TGTGCCTGGAGTACCTCTAGCGATCCCTATGAGCAGTTCTTC
.	TRBV18	TRBD1	TRBJ1-6	CASSPIGQGSSYNSPLHF	TGTGCCAGCTCACCAATCGGACAGGGGAGCTCCTATAATTCACCCCTCCACTTT
.	TRBV28	.	TRBJ1-3	CASSTTGDGNTIYF	TGTGCCAGCAGTACAACAGGAGATGGAAACACCATATATTTT
.	TRBV9	TRBD1	TRBJ1-1	CASRAGQGGTEAFF	TGTGCCAGCAGAGCCGGACAGGGAGGGACTGAAGCTTTCTTT
.	TRBV5-1	.	TRBJ2-1	CASSGGQGSYNEQFF	TGCGCCAGCAGCGGTGGGCAGGGCTCCTACAATGAGCAGTTCTTC
.	TRBV5-5	TRBD2	TRBJ2-1	CASRKSGRNEQFF	TGTGCCAGCAGGAAAAGCGGGAGAAATGAGCAGTTCTTC
once	TRBV9	TRBD2	TRBJ2-3	CASSASGGSTDTQYF	TGTGCCAGCAGCGCGAGCGGGGGAAGCACAGATACGCAGTATTTT
.	TRBV2	.	TRBJ2-2	CASSVGVGGTGELFF	TGTGCCAGCAGTGTTGGTGTTGGCGGCACCGGGGAGCTGTTTTTT
.	TRBV23-1	.	TRBJ1-5	CASSQSSKSSTGNQPQHF	TGCGCCAGCAGTCAATCGAGTAAGTCAAGTACGGGAAATCAGCCCCAGCATTTT
.	TRBV3-1/TRBV3-2	.	TRBJ1-3	CASSQVAGAMGNTIYF	TGTGCCAGCAGCCAAGTCGCAGGGGCGATGGGAAACACCATATATTTT
.	TRBV5-4	TRBD1	TRBJ2-2	CASSPGQGASNTGELFF	TGTGCCAGCAGCCCTGGACAGGGGGCCTCCAACACCGGGGAGCTGTTTTTT